One and the same sample provided the 13 T cell receptor beta chains below, sequenced in a study of monozygotic twins with inflammatory bowel disease (dated by TCRdb to about 2019). The library was generated by 5' RACE. Sequencing was performed on an Illumina HiSeq 2500. After reprocessing by TCRdb, each CDR3 protein sequence is one entry, and no DNA is given. The sample table on file contains 140,000 to 150,000 distinct CDR3 sequences. Of the sample, 0.95% to 1.5% falls within the top ten clones. The sample comprised blood. The source is a human donor with ulcerative colitis or Crohn's disease, or a healthy co-twin of an affected twin (not recorded which).

The rearrangement uses TRBV12-3 or TRBV12-4 and TRBJ2-4; lacking DNA, the TRBD2 call made by TCRdb goes unchecked. This CDR3 has 19 residues. This CDR3 is CASSATGTSGRLAKNIQYF.

The genes are TRBV6-1 and TRBJ2-7; the D call from TCRdb, TRBD2, cannot be confirmed without DNA. Germline V gene lookup returns CDR1 MNHNS and CDR2 SASEGT. The length of the CDR3 is 15 residues. CDR3 region: CASSPGLAHSYEQYF.

The CDR3 here is CASSFPGMAGANVLTF. This chain joins TRBV5-1 and TRBJ2-6; TCRdb picks TRBD1, but there is no DNA to check that call. The CDR3 is 16 residues long. Germline CDR1 reads SGHRS; CDR2 reads YFSETQ.

The rearrangement links TRBV29-1 to TRBJ2-7; TCRdb calls TRBD1, which cannot be checked without DNA. The CDR3 has 12 amino acids. CDR1 and CDR2 (germline): SQVTM, ANQGSEA. CDR3 residues: CSVWTVGNEQYF.

This sequence joins TRBV27 and TRBJ1-6; TCRdb picks TRBD1, but there is no DNA to check that call. The V gene's germline CDR1 is MNHEY and CDR2 SMNVEV (reference sequence). The CDR3 is 15 residues long. CDR3 loop: CASTSQGHYNSPLHF.

V and J are TRBV5-1 and TRBJ2-2; no DNA is available, so the TRBD2 call from TCRdb remains unchecked. CDR3 length: 19 residues. Looked up from germline, CDR1 is SGHRS and CDR2 is YFSETQ. CDR3 amino acids: CASSRHIPKTSGATGELFF.

The chain employs TRBV5-5 and TRBJ1-4; TCRdb indicates TRBD1, and absent DNA this call remains unverified. The CDR3 sequence is 15 residues long. CDR1 SGHKS and CDR2 YYEKEE come from the germline V gene (reference sequence). CDR3 residues: CASGDRVRPNEKLFF.

The chain links TRBV7-8 to TRBJ2-7. Germline CDR1 SGHVS, CDR2 FQNEAQ. This CDR3 has 13 amino acids. CDR3 residues: CASSLAPVNEQYF.

V is TRBV18 and J is TRBJ2-5. The germline V gene encodes CDR1 KGHSH and CDR2 LQKENI. The CDR3 runs 15 residues. The CDR3 loop reads CASSSKVAAQETQYF. Combining the CDR3 with reference TRBV18 and TRBJ2-5 gives the whole variable domain NAGVMQNPRHLVRRRGQEARLRCSPMKGHSHVYWYRQLPEEGLKFMVYLQKENIIDESGMPKERFSAEFPKEGPSILRIQQVVRGDSAAYFCASSSKVAAQETQYFGPGTRLLVL.

The CDR3 here is CASSLLETQYF. The V call is TRBV12-3 or TRBV12-4, the J call TRBJ2-5. The CDR3 is 11 residues long.

The chain is built from TRBV20-1 and TRBJ2-7; lacking DNA, the TRBD2 call made by TCRdb goes unchecked. CDR3 size: 13 residues. Per the germline V gene, CDR1 is DFQATT and CDR2 is SNEGSKA (reference sequence). This chain's CDR3 is CSARLAGAYEQYF.

This chain links TRBV7-9 with TRBJ1-1; TCRdb's D call, TRBD1, is unchecked because there is no DNA. Germline CDR1 reads SEHNR; CDR2 reads FQNEAQ (reference sequence). The CDR3 is 15 residues long. The CDR3 is CASGTSWTGDTEAFF. Full variable domain (missing parts from reference TRBV7-9 and TRBJ1-1): DTGVSQNPRHKITKRGQNVTFRCDPISEHNRLYWYRQTLGQGPEFLTYFQNEAQLEKSRLLSDRFSAERPKGSFSTLEIQRTEQGDSAMYLCASGTSWTGDTEAFFGQGTRLTVV.

The chain recombines TRBV16 with TRBJ1-5. Germline values: CDR1 KGHSY, CDR2 FQNENV. This CDR3 region has 15 residues. The CDR3 region is CASSPLGYSNQPQHF.